These 28 T cell receptor beta chains originate from one sample sequenced in a study of shared clonotypes between healthy human individuals. Clones were sequenced by immunoSEQ multiplex PCR, and TCRdb holds only the in-frame ones, with some missing. The sample has roughly 2.2 million clones, roughly 92% seen once; the top ten hold around 0.38%. The specimen sequenced was naive CD4+ T cells from PBMCs. As for subset: CD45RA+ positively selected. Every receptor here comes from a man between 18 and 29 years old in good health. Some clones in this sample may be carry-over from other donors' samples.

V usage is TRBV29-1 and J usage is TRBJ1-3; no definite D call. The V end lost 4 bases, the J end lost 3 bases, and 10 bases lay between the germline ends. The CDR3 is 13 residues long. Germline V lookup: CDR1 SQVTM, CDR2 ANQGSEA. This chain's CDR3 is CSVVEYVGNTIYF. The CDR3 nucleotides read TGCAGCGTTGTAGAGTACGTTGGAAACACCATATATTTT. Variable domain in full (rest from reference TRBV29-1 and TRBJ1-3): SAVISQKPSRDICQRGTSLTIQCQVDSQVTMMFWYRQQPGQSLTLIATANQGSEATYESGFVIDKFPISRPNLTFSTLTVSNMSPEDSSIYLCSVVEYVGNTIYFGEGSWLTVV.

The rearrangement joins TRBV29-1 to TRBJ2-1; D is uncertain. Germline V gene data show CDR1 as SQVTM and CDR2 as ANQGSEA. V lost 7 bases and J 9 bases, leaving 25 bases between the germline ends. This CDR3 has 15 residues. CDR3 in amino acids: CSGGRSGPESGEQFF. In nucleotides, the CDR3 is TGCAGCGGCGGACGATCGGGCCCCGAAAGTGGTGAGCAGTTCTTC.

This chain joins TRBV7-3 and TRBJ2-3, with D possibly TRBD1 on 5 matching bases. The V gene's germline CDR1 is SGHTA and CDR2 FQGTGA. V was clipped by 3 bases and J by 3 bases, with 13 bases between them. CDR3 length: 15 residues. CDR3 DNA: TGTGCCAGCAGCTTGGGGCTGGACCCGACAGATACGCAGTATTTT. It yields the protein CASSLGLDPTDTQYF.

The V call is TRBV28, the J call TRBJ2-5, with TRBD2 as a possible D gene (6 bases). Trimming took 4 bases from V and 4 from J, leaving 16 bases between them. The CDR3 is 15 residues long. Germline CDR1 is MDHEN and CDR2 is SYDVKM. CDR3 residues: CASSSGDWGRETQYF. The CDR3 region has the DNA TGTGCCAGCAGTTCCGGGGACTGGGGACGAGAGACCCAGTACTTC.

This clone appeared once. The CDR3 region is CASSFIAGGQGYEQYF. The CDR3 nucleotides read TGTGCCAGCAGCTTTATAGCGGGAGGGCAGGGGTACGAGCAGTACTTC. The rearrangement uses TRBV5-8 and TRBJ2-7; 11 positions agree with TRBD2. Germline lookup yields CDR1 SGHTS and CDR2 YDEGEE. This CDR3 is 16 amino acids long. V gave up 2 bases and J gave up 4 bases; unmatched junction bases: 8.

This clone was seen only once. The rearrangement uses TRBV28 and TRBJ2-1; 13 bases agree with TRBD2. Germline lookup yields CDR1 MDHEN and CDR2 SYDVKM. The J segment lost 9 bases and the V segment lost 5 bases, leaving 10 bases of the junction unmatched. This CDR3 is built from 16 residues. CDR3 DNA sequence: TGTGCCAGCAGTCCGCCCGGACTAGCGGGAGTTGGTGAGCAGTTCTTC. This sequence encodes CASSPPGLAGVGEQFF.

The gene calls are TRBV20-1 and TRBJ2-7; D is perhaps TRBD2 (5 bases). This CDR3 has 11 amino acids. Between the trimmed V and J ends, which lost 8 bases and 2 bases, there was a span of 10 bases. CDR1 and CDR2 from the germline V gene are DFQATT and SNEGSKA (reference sequence). The CDR3 region has the DNA TGCAGTCCCAGGACTGCCTACGAGCAGTACTTC. It specifies CSPRTAYEQYF.

V usage is TRBV6-5 and J usage is TRBJ2-1; D gene ambiguous. The CDR3 has 14 amino acids. Germline V lookup: CDR1 MNHEY, CDR2 SVGAGI. The ends were cut back, 6 bases at V and 0 bases at J, with 9 bases in the middle. For the CDR3, the DNA is TGTGCCAGCAGCATCTACTTCTCCTACAATGAGCAGTTCTTC. It translates to CASSIYFSYNEQFF.

With regard to this clone: This specimen includes other DNA sequences encoding the same CDR3. The chain combines TRBV7-3 with TRBJ2-5; no firm D call. Trimming cost V 2 bases and J 2 bases, with 6 bases left between them. Germline assignment: CDR1 SGHTA and CDR2 FQGTGA. The CDR3 covers 13 residues. CDR3 region: CASSLLSQETQYF. The CDR3 DNA is TGTGCCAGCAGCTTACTATCTCAAGAGACCCAGTACTTC.

The chain is built from TRBV11-2 and TRBJ2-5; D is undetermined. Per germline, CDR1 SGHAT and CDR2 FQNNGV. The CDR3 loop spans 16 amino acids. The V end lost 0 bases, the J end lost 2 bases, and 13 bases lay between the germline ends. The CDR3: CASSLDLVRLQETQYF. The DNA for the CDR3 is TGTGCCAGCAGCTTAGATTTGGTCCGCCTACAAGAGACCCAGTACTTC. Based on the CDR3 plus reference TRBV11-2 and TRBJ2-5, the full variable domain is EAGVAQSPRYKIIEKRQSVAFWCNPISGHATLYWYQQILGQGPKLLIQFQNNGVVDDSQLPKDRFSAERLKGVDSTLKIQPAKLEDSAVYLCASSLDLVRLQETQYFGPGTRLLVL.

The V and J genes are TRBV6-5 and TRBJ1-5; 7 nucleotides line up with TRBD1. The CDR3 contains 14 residues. Losses at the gene ends were 6 bases for V and 5 bases for J; bases not matched to a gene: 7. CDR1 and CDR2 (germline): MNHEY, SVGAGI. The chain's CDR3 is CASRPGTEDQPQHF. The CDR3 DNA reads TGTGCCAGCAGACCCGGGACAGAAGATCAGCCCCAGCATTTT.

The V gene is TRBV15, the J gene TRBJ2-7; D gene unclear. The CDR3 spans 15 residues. Germline V gives CDR1 LNHNV, CDR2 YYDKDF (reference sequence). Trimming cost V 6 bases and J 1 base, with 16 bases left between them. Written as DNA, the CDR3 is TGTGCCACCAGAGATGCTGTTAGGAGATCCTACGAGCAGTACTTC. It codes for CATRDAVRRSYEQYF.

CDR3 sequence (DNA): TGTGCCTGGAGTGGCGACTCGGATGTCAGCGAGCAGTACTTC. Its protein product is CAWSGDSDVSEQYF. This rearrangement joins TRBV30 to TRBJ2-7, with D unclear. V lost 1 base to trimming and J lost 6 bases, with 16 bases between them. Germline V gene data show CDR1 as GTSNPN and CDR2 as SVGIG (reference sequence). The CDR3 sequence is 14 residues long.

This chain uses TRBV7-9 with TRBJ2-3; 7 positions agree with TRBD1. Germline lookup yields CDR1 SEHNR and CDR2 FQNEAQ (reference sequence). The V segment lost 1 base and the J segment 3 bases; nucleotides outside the gene matches: 4. The length of the CDR3 is 15 residues. The CDR3 sequence: CASSLDRGSTDTQYF. CDR3 DNA sequence: TGTGCCAGCAGCTTAGACAGGGGATCAACAGATACGCAGTATTTT.

The chain links TRBV2 to TRBJ2-1; D may match TRBD1 or TRBD2 (5 bases each). The V end was cut by 0 bases, the J end by 9 bases, with 21 bases between. CDR1 and CDR2 (germline): SNHLY, FYNNEI. There are 17 residues in the CDR3. This CDR3 reads CASSEAGTRGLQGEQFF. The CDR3 region has the DNA TGTGCCAGCAGTGAAGCGGGGACCCGTGGCCTACAAGGTGAGCAGTTCTTC. Based on the CDR3 plus reference TRBV2 and TRBJ2-1, the full variable domain is EPEVTQTPSHQVTQMGQEVILRCVPISNHLYFYWYRQILGQKVEFLVSFYNNEISEKSEIFDDQFSVERPDGSNFTLKIRSTKLEDSAMYFCASSEAGTRGLQGEQFFGPGTRLTVL.

This rearrangement joins TRBV14 to TRBJ1-3; the D gene is possibly TRBD1 (5 bases). The CDR3 has 15 amino acids. The germline gives CDR1 SGHDN, CDR2 FVKESK. V shed 1 base and J shed 2 bases, with 9 bases lying between them. As DNA, the CDR3 is TGTGCCAGCAGCCAAGCGGGGGGGGCTGGAAACACCATATATTTT. Protein product: CASSQAGGAGNTIYF.

This chain joins TRBV9 and TRBJ1-2; TRBD1 might be the D (6 bases). Germline CDR1 and CDR2: SGDLS and YYNGEE. V was clipped by 0 bases and J by 3 bases, with 12 bases between them. The CDR3 length is 15 residues. The CDR3 spells CASSVGGQPDYGYTF. For the CDR3, the DNA is TGTGCCAGCAGCGTAGGAGGACAGCCCGACTATGGCTACACCTTC.

The rearrangement links TRBV9 to TRBJ2-1; perhaps TRBD2 as D (5 bases). CDR3 size: 14 residues. Germline assignment: CDR1 SGDLS and CDR2 YYNGEE. V was shortened by 4 bases and J by 7 bases, with 15 bases between the two germline ends. CDR3 sequence (DNA): TGTGCCAGCAGCCCCCGGGTAGCGAGGAATGAGCAGTTCTTC. Residues: CASSPRVARNEQFF.

This chain connects TRBV30 to TRBJ1-1, with D hard to call. With 3 bases removed from V and 4 bases from J, the gap between germline ends came to 3 bases. The CDR3 length is 10 residues. Germline V gene sequence: CDR1 GTSNPN, CDR2 SVGIG (reference sequence). CDR3 coding DNA: TGTGCCTGGAGCCTCACTGAAGCTTTCTTT. The encoded protein is CAWSLTEAFF.

In this sample, this clone turned up once. The rearrangement links TRBV9 to TRBJ2-3; 10 bases map to TRBD2. V dropped 0 bases and J dropped 7; count of bases not matched to a gene: 8. The CDR3 is 16 amino acids. CDR1 and CDR2 from the germline V gene are SGDLS and YYNGEE. In DNA, the CDR3 is TGTGCCAGCAGCGTAGAATCACTAGCGGGAATGAATACGCAGTATTTT. This sequence encodes CASSVESLAGMNTQYF.

This clone was counted a single time. V usage is TRBV27 and J usage is TRBJ2-1; D may match TRBD1 or TRBD2 (5 bases each). CDR1 and CDR2 (germline): MNHEY, SMNVEV (reference sequence). This CDR3 has 14 amino acids. With 6 bases removed from V and 0 bases from J, the gap between germline ends came to 9 bases. This chain's CDR3 is CASRGVNSYNEQFF. CDR3 in DNA: TGTGCCAGCAGGGGGGTGAACTCCTACAATGAGCAGTTCTTC.

In DNA form, the CDR3 reads TGTGCCAGCAGCTCAGGAAAAGGGCCCTACGAGCAGTACTTC. Amino acids: CASSSGKGPYEQYF. V usage is TRBV5-4 and J usage is TRBJ2-7; D unresolved. The CDR3 totals 14 residues. CDR1 is SGHNT, CDR2 YYREEE, per germline (reference sequence). V gave up 3 bases and J gave up 2 bases, with 12 bases separating them.

The V and J genes are TRBV7-6 and TRBJ2-5; 7 positions agree with TRBD1. Germline V gene lookup returns CDR1 SGHVS and CDR2 FNYEAQ. There are 14 residues in the CDR3. V lost 5 bases, J lost 4 bases, and 7 bases stayed unmatched. The CDR3 DNA sequence: TGTGCCAGCAGCGCCTTACAGGGGCTAGAGACCCAGTACTTC. This codes for CASSALQGLETQYF.

The CDR3 DNA follows: TGTGCCAGCAGTTCCCGGACTGGGTTGGGTGTCCTGACTTTC. Translating it yields CASSSRTGLGVLTF. The J gene is TRBJ2-6, the V gene TRBV27, with D possibly matching TRBD2 (5 bases). The CDR3 covers 14 residues. Trimming shortened V by 4 bases and J by 13 bases, and 17 bases separated the two germline ends. From germline, CDR1 is MNHEY and CDR2 SMNVEV (reference sequence).

This clone has just a few counts. The rearrangement joins TRBV29-1 to TRBJ1-1; D gene ambiguous. Germline lookup yields CDR1 SQVTM and CDR2 ANQGSEA. V gave up 6 bases and J gave up 0 bases, with 8 bases separating them. This CDR3 is 12 amino acids long. Here the CDR3 DNA reads TGCAGCGTCCGAGGTCTGAACACTGAAGCTTTCTTT. Its protein product is CSVRGLNTEAFF.

V gene TRBV7-2 combines with J gene TRBJ2-7; no clear D. The CDR3 is 13 amino acids. The germline V gene encodes CDR1 SGHTA and CDR2 FQGNSA. The V end lost 0 bases, the J end lost 3 bases, and 6 bases lay between the germline ends. The chain's CDR3 is CASSLASHYEQYF. The CDR3 nucleotides are TGTGCCAGCAGCTTAGCCAGCCACTACGAGCAGTACTTC.

The chain carries TRBV7-2 and TRBJ1-2, with no clear D. Germline values: CDR1 SGHTA, CDR2 FQGNSA. CDR3 length equals 13 residues. Trimming left V 5 bases short and J 4 bases short, with 11 bases between. The CDR3 loop reads CASSLFVSYGYTF. Written as DNA, the CDR3 is TGTGCCAGCAGCCTTTTCGTATCCTATGGCTACACCTTC.

The chain carries TRBV29-1 and TRBJ1-1, with 7 bases aligning to TRBD1. There are 14 residues in the CDR3. Germline values: CDR1 SQVTM, CDR2 ANQGSEA. V lost 4 bases, J lost 3 bases, and 8 bases stayed unmatched. The CDR3 DNA is TGCAGCGTTGTGGGTAAACAGGGGTACACTGAAGCTTTCTTT. As protein: CSVVGKQGYTEAFF.